This TCR beta chain appears in the sequencing data of a study of blood T cells in healthy people across ages (dated by TCRdb to about 2015). Regarding the complete study: In model experiments, roughly one uniquely barcoded TCR beta cDNA molecule per two T cells was captured by template switching. Using deep sequencing normalized with unique cDNA molecular identifiers, the study measured how TCR beta repertoire diversity changes with age. Four age groups were formed from the donors: young (average approximately 16 years), middle-aged (just under 40), aged (about 62) and long-lived (approximately 78). To avoid experimental bias, donors of different ages were spread randomly across the sequencing lanes. Using the same blood draw, the study looked at two additional independent replicas of 1 million unique cDNA reads for two donors, one aged 18 to 30 and the other aged 80 or older. Summary of the overall study and its limitations: Compared with the aged group, the long-lived group had more naive CD4+ T cells, fewer expanded clones and increased TCR diversity, a pattern suggesting age selection. As age increased, observed TCR beta diversity per million T cells dropped in a roughly linear way, and a significant reduction was already evident by age 40. Because profiling used bulk unsorted PBMCs, naive and antigen-experienced compartments could not be compared conclusively. Total diversity estimates from one million sequenced T cells were considered lower bounds and underestimates. The CMV infection status of donors was not known, potentially confounding age-related changes in expanded clonotypes. There was a strong correlation between observed TCR beta diversity and the percentage of naive T cells measured by flow cytometry.

Systemically healthy Caucasian individuals from Russia, about 38 in total and aged roughly 6 to 95 years, were included as donors. About 9.8 milliliters of peripheral blood were drawn from each donor into EDTA-treated Vacutainer tubes. Ficoll-Paque density-gradient centrifugation was used to isolate PBMCs, with at least 7 million obtained per sample. Total RNA was extracted from PBMCs with Trizol reagent, with at least 6 micrograms obtained per sample. Naive CD45RAhigh/CD27high T cell percentages were measured by flow cytometry on a PBMC aliquot from every donor. The protocol used for the library was 5' RACE. Reads for this sample came from an Illumina HiSeq 2500. A second PCR of roughly 6 to 11 cycles was run with a J-beta primer mix and a sample-barcoded 5' primer. A unique molecular identifier was introduced onto each TCR beta cDNA molecule by a template-switch 5' adaptor carrying 12 random nucleotides. At least 2.5 million CDR3-containing paired-end reads were obtained from each sample. The Mint cDNA synthesis kit, primed by a TRBC-specific oligonucleotide, was used to synthesize first-strand cDNA from all RNA. Following uracil-DNA glycosylase treatment, a first 18-cycle PCR with universal primers M1SS and BC2_uni_R was performed on all cDNA. The authors processed their data as follows. For normalization, 1 million high-quality reads were randomly selected from each sample, with every read carrying a distinct molecular identifier. Instead of being binned into consensus sequences, reads with shared molecular identifiers were discarded. MiTCR, with a Q25 quality threshold and the strictest error-elimination algorithm, was used for CDR3 identification, clonotype clustering and error correction. A nonparametric unseen species model with Euler transformation was used to estimate lower-bound total TCR beta diversity. Starting from the raw public reads, TCRdb applied fastp trimming at Q25, assembled clones with MiXCR and retained in-frame beta chains. For every CDR3 protein sequence, its rows merge into one entry that carries the most common genes and DNA. Here the V and J calls rest on TCRdb's processing, not on the authors' analysis. The sample table shows about 1.4 million distinct CDR3 sequences, and almost 60% are seen once. The leading ten clones occupy about 6.3% of the sample.

A note on this clonotype: There is no known antigen for this receptor. No clone much larger than this one lies a single base away; base qualities are absent.

The receptor's source is a man younger than 35 in good health. What was sequenced was blood.

CDR3 region: CASSTNPGGDINEQYF. The DNA sequence is TGTGCCAGCAGCACCAATCCCGGGGGAGATATCAATGAGCAGTACTTC. The chain is encoded by TRBV7-2 joined to TRBJ2-1, and TRBD2 may be the D gene, going by 6 matching bases. The end of the DNA fits TRBJ2-7 better, so the J call may be wrong. CDR3 length: 16 amino acids, cysteine to phenylalanine. The only DNA kept is the CDR3, 48 bases in frame from the first base. Based on the germline V gene, the CDR1 and CDR2 sequences are SGHTA and FQGNSA.